Listed here are 17 T cell receptor beta chains from one sample, sequenced in a study of identifying expanded T cells in peripheral blood. Sequencing was performed with immunoSEQ multiplex PCR; in TCRdb, only in-frame clones are kept and a portion is missing. The table lists 90,000 to 100,000 clones, approximately 88% of them singletons, with 5.5% to 6% in the top ten. Sequencing input: blood. The receptors stem from a person aged 18 to 75 in good health.

The V gene is TRBV5-1, the J gene TRBJ1-2, with D tentatively TRBD1 (6 bases). Between the trimmed V and J ends, which lost 4 bases and 5 bases, there was a span of 12 bases. From germline, CDR1 is SGHRS and CDR2 YFSETQ. CDR3 length: 13 residues. The CDR3, as DNA: TGCGCCAGCAGCCCCGGGGGCGGGTATGGCTACACCTTC. Protein sequence: CASSPGGGYGYTF.

The CDR3 protein is CAWSPGQGSGYTF. Written as DNA, the CDR3 is TGTGCCTGGAGCCCGGGACAGGGATCGGGCTACACCTTC. V is TRBV30 and J is TRBJ1-2; 9 bases map to TRBD1. This CDR3 spans 13 amino acids. The V and J ends lost 3 bases and 8 bases, in that order; junction bases with no gene match: 7. Germline CDR1 GTSNPN, CDR2 SVGIG (reference sequence).

The chain links TRBV19 to TRBJ1-1; TRBD1 might be the D (6 bases). Germline V gene sequence: CDR1 LNHDA, CDR2 SQIVND (reference sequence). The CDR3 is made up of 15 amino acids. Deletions cut 1 base from V and 2 bases from J, with 11 bases between. CDR3 sequence: CASSIGGHPNTEAFF. The CDR3 nucleotides are TGTGCCAGTAGTATAGGGGGGCACCCCAACACTGAAGCTTTCTTT.

CDR3 protein: CASSEAWENDGELFF. The CDR3 DNA sequence: TGTGCCAGCAGTGAAGCTTGGGAAAACGACGGGGAGCTGTTTTTT. The chain recombines TRBV2 with TRBJ2-2; D gene ambiguous. Looked up from germline, CDR1 is SNHLY and CDR2 is FYNNEI. The CDR3 sequence is 15 residues long. Trimming left V 0 bases short and J 7 bases short, with 12 bases between.

V gene TRBV7-8 combines with J gene TRBJ1-2; 8 nucleotides match TRBD1. Unmatched junction bases numbered 6, after V lost 1 base and J lost 5 bases. Looked up from germline, CDR1 is SGHVS and CDR2 is FQNEAQ. CDR3 size: 15 residues. The CDR3, as DNA: TGTGCCAGCAGCTTAGGACAGGGGATCGATTATGGCTACACCTTC. Translation gives CASSLGQGIDYGYTF.

A note on this clone: Additional DNA sequences in this sample encode the identical CDR3. The chain is built from TRBV2 and TRBJ2-5; no definite D call. The CDR3 is made up of 11 amino acids. CDR1 and CDR2 (germline): SNHLY, FYNNEI. V lost 5 bases and J 4 bases, leaving 5 bases between the germline ends. CDR3 sequence reads: CASSYRETQYF. The CDR3 region has the DNA TGTGCCAGCAGTTACCGAGAGACCCAGTACTTC.

The CDR3 spells CASSLAPKDTEAFF. The CDR3 coding sequence is TGTGCCAGCAGCTTGGCCCCCAAGGACACTGAAGCTTTCTTT. The genes are TRBV5-6 and TRBJ1-1; unclear D gene. Germline CDR1 is SGHDT and CDR2 is YYEEEE. The CDR3 sequence is 14 residues long. V lost 0 bases and J lost 3, with 9 bases in between.

This sequence joins TRBV2 and TRBJ1-6, with a weak D call TRBD1 (6 bases). CDR1 and CDR2 (germline): SNHLY, FYNNEI. The V end was cut by 6 bases, the J end by 12 bases, with 15 bases between. The CDR3 runs 13 residues. The CDR3 sequence is CASSSDRNQPLHF. Here the CDR3 DNA reads TGTGCCAGCAGCTCCGACAGGAACCAACCCCTCCACTTT.

The chain recombines TRBV19 with TRBJ2-2; the D call may be TRBD1 or TRBD2 (6 bases each). Between the trimmed V and J ends, which lost 6 bases and 3 bases, there was a span of 11 bases. The germline V gene encodes CDR1 LNHDA and CDR2 SQIVND (reference sequence). CDR3 length: 14 amino acids. In DNA form, the CDR3 reads TGTGCCAGTAGCCGGGGGCCGTACACCGGGGAGCTGTTTTTT. Amino acids: CASSRGPYTGELFF.

In this sample, this clone turned up once. The chain uses TRBV27 and TRBJ2-2, with 9 bases identical to TRBD1. The CDR3 consists of 15 residues. The ends lost 8 bases at V and 4 bases at J; junction bases unmatched: 8. The germline gives CDR1 MNHEY, CDR2 SMNVEV (reference sequence). In nucleotides, the CDR3 is TGTGCCAGCGGTCGAGACAGGGGGAGCACCGGGGAGCTGTTTTTT. Translated: CASGRDRGSTGELFF.

This clone has a single count. This chain uses TRBV6-5 with TRBJ1-2, with D possibly matching TRBD1 (5 bases). Germline V CDR1 and CDR2: MNHEY, SVGAGI. V dropped 4 bases and J dropped 7 bases, with 10 bases sitting between them. The CDR3 totals 12 residues. This CDR3 reads CASSSGAGGYTF. CDR3 in DNA: TGTGCCAGCAGTTCTGGGGCTGGTGGCTACACCTTC.

A word on this clone: One base away lies a much larger clone, so this may be a sequencing read error. V usage is TRBV6-4 and J usage is TRBJ2-1; 11 nucleotides align to TRBD2. V lost 3 bases and J lost 5; bases outside the gene matches: 3. This CDR3 contains 15 residues. Germline CDR1 MRHNA, CDR2 SNTAGT. CDR3 DNA: TGTGCCAGCAGTGAAAGACTAGCGGGACACAATGAGCAGTTCTTC. This codes for CASSERLAGHNEQFF.

This clone was recorded only once. The rearrangement links TRBV30 to TRBJ2-2; 11 nucleotides agree with TRBD2. Germline V gene lookup returns CDR1 GTSNPN and CDR2 SVGIG (reference sequence). This CDR3 has 19 amino acids. V shed 2 bases, J shed 3 bases, and the junction held 14 bases outside the gene matches. The CDR3 DNA reads TGTGCCTGGAGTCGCCCGGCCGGTAGCGGGGGGGCGTACACCGGGGAGCTGTTTTTT. Protein sequence: CAWSRPAGSGGAYTGELFF.

The chain joins TRBV7-3 to TRBJ2-2; D not certain. Germline CDR1 is SGHTA and CDR2 is FQGTGA. Trimming removed 5 bases at V and 0 bases at J, with 10 bases between. The CDR3 extends over 15 amino acids. The CDR3 reads CASSPRPSNTGELFF. The CDR3 nucleotides are TGTGCCAGCAGCCCTAGACCCTCGAACACCGGGGAGCTGTTTTTT.

This rearrangement joins TRBV6-1 to TRBJ2-7; 8 nucleotides line up with TRBD2. Looked up from germline, CDR1 is MNHNS and CDR2 is SASEGT. CDR3 length: 14 residues. V shed 7 bases, J shed 5 bases, and the junction held 10 bases outside the gene matches. CDR3 DNA: TGTGCCAGCAATTCGGGGCTAGCGGGCGACGAGCAGTACTTC. Protein sequence: CASNSGLAGDEQYF.

This rearrangement joins TRBV11-2 to TRBJ2-2; a possible D gene is TRBD1 (6 bases). The V end was cut by 3 bases, the J end by 6 bases, with 8 bases between. CDR3 size: 13 residues. The germline V gene encodes CDR1 SGHAT and CDR2 FQNNGV. The CDR3 spells CASSLNRAGELFF. The CDR3 DNA reads as TGTGCCAGCAGCTTGAACAGGGCCGGGGAGCTGTTTTTT.

The chain uses TRBV29-1 and TRBJ2-6; D possibly matches TRBD1 or TRBD2 (5 bases each). V shed 3 bases and J shed 2 bases, with 11 bases lying between them. The CDR3 has 15 residues. Germline CDR1 SQVTM, CDR2 ANQGSEA. DNA of the CDR3: TGCAGCGTTGAGGGGGAGTCGGCTGGGGCCAACGTCCTGACTTTC. Translating gives CSVEGESAGANVLTF.